The rows below give T cell receptor beta chains drawn from one sample of a study of cytomegalovirus exposure and HLA in healthy donors. Method: immunoSEQ multiplex PCR; TCRdb's copy keeps in-frame clones and lacks some. The repertoire holds roughly 190,000 clones, with 70% to 80% as singletons. The source material was PBMCs. The receptors here all came from a woman between 45 and 60 years old in good health and CMV-seronegative. CDR3s include the opening cysteine and the closing phenylalanine or tryptophan. D genes are given only for firm matches. Clone size is given for some rows only: seen once, a few or many times, or a class if the clone is expanded.

TGTGCCAGCAGGCGACAGAATCAGCCCCAGCATTTT CASRRQNQPQHF NA TRBV6-6 few TRBJ1-5
TGTGCCAGTAGTATACGGGACAGGGGCTACAATCAGCCCCAGCATTTT CASSIRDRGYNQPQHF TRBD1 TRBV19 NA TRBJ1-5
TGTGCCAGCAGCTACGGACAGGGGACTAGCGGGATAGTCTACGAGCAGTACTTC CASSYGQGTSGIVYEQYF TRBD2 TRBV27 NA TRBJ2-7
TGTGCCAGTAGTATCGGGACTAGCGGGAGGGTCAGAGAGACCCAGTACTTC CASSIGTSGRVRETQYF TRBD2 TRBV19 NA TRBJ2-5
TGTGCCAGCAGCCTGACTAGCGGGAGGGCCGTCGAGCAGTACTTC CASSLTSGRAVEQYF TRBD2 TRBV11-2 NA TRBJ2-7
TGTGCCAGCAGCCCCCGACAGGGCATGAACACTGAAGCTTTCTTT CASSPRQGMNTEAFF TRBD1 TRBV7-6 NA TRBJ1-1
TGCGCCAGCAGCTTCCCGCAGCGGGATCGAGCAGATACGCAGTATTTT CASSFPQRDRADTQYF TRBD2 TRBV5-1 once TRBJ2-3
TGTGCCAGTAGCTCGGCTCTTAATGAAAAACTGTTTTTT CASSSALNEKLFF NA TRBV6-4 NA TRBJ1-4
TGTGCCAGTAGTATATGGCGACAGGGAGGAGAGACCCAGTACTTC CASSIWRQGGETQYF NA TRBV19 NA TRBJ2-5
TGTGCCAGCAGTTTTCGGGGGTCCCCTTTGGGGCAGTACTTC CASSFRGSPLGQYF NA TRBV6-5 NA TRBJ2-7